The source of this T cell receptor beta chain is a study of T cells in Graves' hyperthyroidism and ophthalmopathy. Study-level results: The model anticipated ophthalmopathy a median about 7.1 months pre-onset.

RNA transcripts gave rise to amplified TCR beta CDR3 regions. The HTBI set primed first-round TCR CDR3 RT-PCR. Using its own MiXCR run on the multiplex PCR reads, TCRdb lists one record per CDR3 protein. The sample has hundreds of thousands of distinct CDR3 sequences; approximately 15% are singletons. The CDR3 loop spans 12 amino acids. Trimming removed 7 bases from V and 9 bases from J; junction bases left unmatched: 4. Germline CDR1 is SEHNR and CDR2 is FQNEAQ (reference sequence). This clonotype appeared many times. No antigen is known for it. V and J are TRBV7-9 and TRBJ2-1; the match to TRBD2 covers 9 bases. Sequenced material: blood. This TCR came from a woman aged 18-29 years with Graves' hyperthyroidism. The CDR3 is CASTGGRGEQFF. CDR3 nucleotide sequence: TGTGCCAGCACGGGCGGGAGGGGTGAGCAGTTCTTC.